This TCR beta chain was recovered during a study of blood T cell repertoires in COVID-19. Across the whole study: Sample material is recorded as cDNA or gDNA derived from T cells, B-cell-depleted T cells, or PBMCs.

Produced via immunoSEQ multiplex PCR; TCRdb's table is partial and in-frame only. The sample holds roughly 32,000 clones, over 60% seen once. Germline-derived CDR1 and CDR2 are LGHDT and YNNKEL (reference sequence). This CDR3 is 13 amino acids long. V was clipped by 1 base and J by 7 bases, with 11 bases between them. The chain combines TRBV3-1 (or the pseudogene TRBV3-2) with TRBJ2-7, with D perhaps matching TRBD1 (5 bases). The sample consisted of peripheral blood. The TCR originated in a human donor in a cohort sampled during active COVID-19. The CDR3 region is CASSQGGPREQYF. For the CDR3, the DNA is TGTGCCAGCAGCCAAGGGGGCCCCAGAGAGCAGTACTTC.